This passage covers 14 T cell receptor beta chains from one sample sequenced in a study of graft-versus-host responses after intestinal transplantation. The protocol was immunoSEQ multiplex PCR, while the TCRdb copy is restricted to in-frame clones and leaves out a portion. The data show 9,000 to 10,000 clones, with approximately 86% seen just once and roughly 5.2% held by the top ten. Graft tissue processing released intraepithelial and lamina propria lymphocytes. The sequencing used ileum tissue, collected 700 to 850 days after intestinal transplantation. The receptors were sampled from a human patient who received an intestinal transplant, so some T cells may come from the graft donor.

The chain combines TRBV11-2 with TRBJ1-2, with D perhaps TRBD1 (5 bases). The CDR3 runs 15 residues. Germline CDR1 and CDR2: SGHAT and FQNNGV. V shed 3 bases and J shed 4 bases, with 15 bases lying between them. The CDR3 is CASSFFEYGAYGYTF. CDR3 nucleotides: TGTGCCAGCAGCTTTTTCGAGTACGGGGCCTATGGCTACACCTTC.

In DNA form, the CDR3 reads TGCGCCAGCACCTCCGGACATACGCAGTATTTT. Translated: CASTSGHTQYF. The gene calls are TRBV4-1 and TRBJ2-3; the D is unclear. This CDR3 contains 11 residues. V gave up 7 bases and J gave up 7 bases, with 9 bases separating them. The germline V gene has CDR1 MGHRA and CDR2 YSYEKL.

The chain employs TRBV4-1 and TRBJ2-1, with D hard to call. The ends were cut back, 1 base at V and 6 bases at J, with 4 bases in the middle. The germline V gene has CDR1 MGHRA and CDR2 YSYEKL. The CDR3 runs 12 residues. The CDR3 protein is CASSQGTNEQFF. CDR3 coding DNA: TGCGCCAGCAGCCAAGGAACCAATGAGCAGTTCTTC.

The chain links TRBV4-1 to TRBJ1-1; D not resolved. V lost 1 base and J lost 2, with 11 bases in between. The CDR3 totals 15 residues. In germline, CDR1 is MGHRA, CDR2 YSYEKL. This CDR3 is CASSQGRGRNTEAFF. The CDR3 coding sequence is TGCGCCAGCAGCCAAGGTCGTGGCAGAAACACTGAAGCTTTCTTT.

The V gene is TRBV19, the J gene TRBJ1-5; D is unclear. Germline CDR1 is LNHDA and CDR2 is SQIVND (reference sequence). The V end was cut by 3 bases, the J end by 3 bases, with 6 bases between. The CDR3 totals 13 residues. The CDR3 DNA reads TGTGCCAGTAGTATGGGCCTCAATCAGCCCCAGCATTTT. Translating it yields CASSMGLNQPQHF.

The chain joins TRBV29-1 to TRBJ1-1, with 12 bases lining up with TRBD1. V trimming: 3 bases; J trimming: 2 bases; junction bases outside the gene matches: 4. The length of the CDR3 is 15 residues. Germline V gene lookup returns CDR1 SQVTM and CDR2 ANQGSEA. CDR3 loop: CSVETGQGANTEAFF. CDR3 in DNA: TGCAGCGTTGAGACGGGACAGGGGGCAAACACTGAAGCTTTCTTT.

J is TRBJ2-3 and V is TRBV9, with unresolved D. Germline values: CDR1 SGDLS, CDR2 YYNGEE. This CDR3 is built from 14 residues. V gave up 4 bases and J gave up 4 bases, with 13 bases separating them. The CDR3 is CASSIGRAADTQYF. The CDR3 DNA is TGTGCCAGCAGCATAGGAAGGGCCGCAGATACGCAGTATTTT.

This clone was seen a single time. This chain connects TRBV19 to TRBJ2-7; 13 bases are shared with TRBD2. CDR3 size: 17 residues. Per germline, CDR1 LNHDA and CDR2 SQIVND (reference sequence). Trimming took 1 base from V and 5 from J; bases not matched to a gene: 8. CDR3 DNA: TGTGCCAGTAGTATAGGGTCGGGACTAGCGGGGAGGAACGAGCAGTACTTC. This translates into CASSIGSGLAGRNEQYF.

The chain employs TRBV7-9 and TRBJ1-1; D ambiguous. Between the trimmed V and J ends, which lost 5 bases and 6 bases, there was a span of 13 bases. Germline V gene lookup returns CDR1 SEHNR and CDR2 FQNEAQ (reference sequence). This CDR3 contains 13 residues. The CDR3 nucleotides are TGTGCCAGCAGCACGTCTCCTTGGGCTGAAGCTTTCTTT. Translated: CASSTSPWAEAFF.

This rearrangement joins TRBV28 to TRBJ1-4; D is unresolved. Trimming removed 2 bases at V and 0 bases at J, with 7 bases between. Germline CDR1 reads MDHEN; CDR2 reads SYDVKM. This CDR3 contains 15 residues. CDR3 protein: CASSLLGTTNEKLFF. The CDR3 DNA is TGTGCCAGCAGTTTACTCGGTACAACTAATGAAAAACTGTTTTTT. Combining the CDR3 with reference TRBV28 and TRBJ1-4 gives the whole variable domain DVKVTQSSRYLVKRTGEKVFLECVQDMDHENMFWYRQDPGLGLRLIYFSYDVKMKEKGDIPEGYSVSREKKERFSLILESASTNQTSMYLCASSLLGTTNEKLFFGSGTQLSVL.

The chain has TRBV18 and TRBJ2-3, with D perhaps matching TRBD1 or TRBD2 (5 bases each). The V end lost 3 bases, the J end lost 6 bases, and 10 bases lay between the germline ends. Germline lookup yields CDR1 KGHSH and CDR2 LQKENI. The CDR3 is made up of 13 amino acids. CDR3 DNA sequence: TGTGCCAGCTCACCGGGACGGCATGATACGCAGTATTTT. Translated, it gives CASSPGRHDTQYF.

The chain joins TRBV5-4 to TRBJ1-3, with D uncertain. Looked up from germline, CDR1 is SGHNT and CDR2 is YYREEE (reference sequence). The CDR3 consists of 15 residues. The ends were cut back, 1 base at V and 7 bases at J, with 15 bases in the middle. CDR3 DNA sequence: TGTGCCAGCAGCTTGAGGACCGCTTTGGGGAACACCATATATTTT. Encoded protein: CASSLRTALGNTIYF. Based on the CDR3 plus reference TRBV5-4 and TRBJ1-3, the full variable domain is ETGVTQSPTHLIKTRGQQVTLRCSSQSGHNTVSWYQQALGQGPQFIFQYYREEENGRGNFPPRFSGLQFPNYSSELNVNALELDDSALYLCASSLRTALGNTIYFGEGSWLTVV.

The chain has TRBV11-1 and TRBJ1-5; 10 bases align to TRBD1. With 5 bases clipped from V and 3 bases from J, the junction kept 4 bases outside the gene matches. The length of the CDR3 is 15 residues. Germline values: CDR1 SGHAT, CDR2 FQDESV (reference sequence). This chain's CDR3 is CASSPGTGVNQPQHF. The CDR3, as DNA: TGTGCCAGCAGCCCCGGGACAGGGGTCAATCAGCCCCAGCATTTT.

The V gene is TRBV6-1, the J gene TRBJ2-2; tentatively, D is TRBD1 (6 bases). Trimming took off 8 bases at V and 0 bases at J, with 10 bases between the two ends. There are 14 residues in the CDR3. The V gene's germline CDR1 is MNHNS and CDR2 SASEGT. The CDR3 reads CASGQYANTGELFF. The CDR3 nucleotides are TGTGCCAGCGGACAGTACGCGAACACCGGGGAGCTGTTTTTT.